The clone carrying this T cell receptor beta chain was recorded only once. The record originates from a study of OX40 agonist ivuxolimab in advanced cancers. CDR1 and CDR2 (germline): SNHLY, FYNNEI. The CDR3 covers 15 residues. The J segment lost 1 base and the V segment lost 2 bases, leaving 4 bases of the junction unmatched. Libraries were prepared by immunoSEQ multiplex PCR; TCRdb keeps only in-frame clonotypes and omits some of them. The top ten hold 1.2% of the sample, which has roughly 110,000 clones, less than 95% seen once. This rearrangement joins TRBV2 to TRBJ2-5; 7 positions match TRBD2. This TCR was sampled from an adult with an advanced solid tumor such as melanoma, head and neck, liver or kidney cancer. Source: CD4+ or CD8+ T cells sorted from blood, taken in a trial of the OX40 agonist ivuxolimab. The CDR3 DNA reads TGTGCCAGCAGTGAACTGGCGGGAGTCCAAGAGACCCAGTACTTC. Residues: CASSELAGVQETQYF.